Listed below are T cell receptor beta chains from one sample, sequenced in a study of cytomegalovirus exposure and HLA in healthy donors. Assay used: immunoSEQ multiplex PCR; TCRdb lists only in-frame clones, some missing. The repertoire consists of 91,000 or so clones, with roughly 72% occurring once and the leading ten covering roughly 5.4%. Sequenced: PBMCs. The receptors here all came from a man aged 30 to 39 in good health and CMV-seropositive. CDR3s include the opening cysteine and the closing phenylalanine or tryptophan. The D gene is left open where the match is weak. Not all rows give a size; the values are once, few, many and, for expanded clones, a class.

j_call	v_call	d_call	clone_size	cdr3_aa	cdr3_nt
TRBJ2-1	TRBV7-9	TRBD2	NA	CSSSLTSAQSNEQFF	TGTTCCAGCAGCTTGACTAGCGCCCAGTCGAATGAGCAGTTCTTC
TRBJ2-7	TRBV7-9	TRBD2	NA	CASSFSGENYEQYF	TGTGCCAGCAGCTTTAGCGGGGAGAACTACGAGCAGTACTTC
TRBJ1-5	TRBV6-1	NA	few	CASSDPQDPQHF	TGTGCCAGCAGTGACCCACAAGATCCCCAGCATTTT
TRBJ1-4	TRBV2	NA	NA	CASETGLNEKLFF	TGTGCCAGCGAAACAGGGTTGAACGAAAAACTGTTTTTT
TRBJ2-2	TRBV11-3	TRBD1	NA	CASSFKGTGGNTGELFF	TGTGCCAGCAGCTTCAAGGGGACAGGGGGTAACACCGGGGAGCTGTTTTTT
TRBJ1-1	TRBV15	TRBD1	NA	CATSRVRDSLNTEAFF	TGTGCCACCAGCAGAGTCAGGGACAGCCTGAACACTGAAGCTTTCTTT
TRBJ2-5	TRBV29-1	NA	NA	CSVESRGGETQYF	TGCAGCGTTGAATCAAGGGGGGGGGAGACCCAGTACTTC
TRBJ2-7	TRBV4-2	NA	NA	CASSPGVSSSYEQYF	TGTGCCAGCAGCCCCGGGGTCTCCAGCTCCTACGAGCAGTACTTC
TRBJ1-3	TRBV23-1	NA	NA	CASYPTDSGNTIYF	TGCGCCAGCTACCCGACAGACTCTGGAAACACCATATATTTT
TRBJ1-6	TRBV5-1	TRBD1	few	CASSQGQGRTSLHF	TGCGCCAGCAGCCAAGGACAGGGGCGGACGTCCCTCCACTTT
TRBJ1-1	TRBV5-1	TRBD1	NA	CASSLAGTGGHTEAFF	TGCGCCAGCAGCTTGGCCGGAACAGGGGGGCACACTGAAGCTTTCTTT
TRBJ2-1	TRBV5-6	TRBD1	NA	CASSLVGQGAGLQFF	TGTGCCAGCAGCTTGGTAGGACAGGGGGCCGGACTGCAGTTCTTC
TRBJ1-4	TRBV19	TRBD1	NA	CASSSRQGTNEKLFF	TGTGCCAGTAGTTCCCGACAGGGGACTAATGAAAAACTGTTTTTT
TRBJ1-1	TRBV7-2	NA	few	CASSLGGFEAFF	TGTGCCAGCAGCTTGGGAGGCTTTGAAGCTTTCTTT
TRBJ2-1	TRBV5-1	TRBD2	once	CASSLGGRAPNEQFF	TGCGCCAGCAGCTTGGGCGGGAGGGCCCCCAATGAGCAGTTCTTC
TRBJ1-1	TRBV27	NA	NA	CASSLQGNTEAFF	TGTGCCAGCAGCCTTCAGGGGAACACTGAAGCTTTCTTT
TRBJ2-2	TRBV28	TRBD2	NA	CASSLDLGGAGELFF	TGTGCCAGCAGTTTAGATTTGGGGGGGGCCGGGGAGCTGTTTTTT
TRBJ2-1	TRBV9	TRBD2	once	CASSEYGRTSYNEQFF	TGTGCCAGCAGCGAATACGGGAGGACCTCCTACAATGAGCAGTTCTTC
TRBJ1-2	TRBV5-6	NA	NA	CASSLGGRHYGYTF	TGTGCCAGCAGCTTGGGGGGGAGGCACTATGGCTACACCTTC
TRBJ2-1	TRBV30	TRBD2	NA	CAWSRTSASYNEQFF	TGTGCCTGGAGTAGAACTAGCGCGTCCTACAATGAGCAGTTCTTC
TRBJ2-1	TRBV30	NA	NA	CAWSVLRDNEQFF	TGTGCCTGGAGTGTACTGAGAGACAATGAGCAGTTCTTC
TRBJ1-5	TRBV5-6	TRBD1	NA	CASSGTGINQPQHF	TGTGCCAGCAGCGGGACAGGGATCAATCAGCCCCAGCATTTT
TRBJ1-3	TRBV11-3	NA	once	CASSLFRTKMSGNTIYF	TGTGCCAGCAGCTTATTCCGTACCAAAATGAGTGGAAACACCATATATTTT
TRBJ2-5	TRBV6-1	NA	NA	CASMENQWTQYF	TGTGCCAGCATGGAGAACCAGTGGACCCAGTACTTC
TRBJ1-2	TRBV29-1	NA	NA	CSVELLGGNYGYTF	TGCAGCGTTGAGTTGCTCGGGGGTAACTATGGCTACACCTTC
TRBJ2-7	TRBV7-9	NA	NA	CASRAPQGGEQYF	TGTGCCAGCAGAGCTCCACAGGGCGGCGAGCAGTACTTC
TRBJ2-1	TRBV10-3	TRBD1	NA	CAITLDRGLYNEQFF	TGTGCCATCACCTTGGACAGGGGCCTATACAATGAGCAGTTCTTC
TRBJ2-2	TRBV7-2	NA	NA	CASSLAVQFTGELFF	TGTGCCAGCAGCTTAGCGGTACAGTTCACCGGGGAGCTGTTTTTT
TRBJ2-7	TRBV5-6	TRBD2	NA	CASSSGLAGGPYEQYF	TGTGCCAGCAGCTCCGGACTAGCGGGAGGTCCCTACGAGCAGTACTTC
TRBJ1-4	TRBV7-9	NA	NA	CASSLERANEKLFF	TGTGCCAGCAGCTTGGAGAGGGCTAATGAAAAACTGTTTTTT
TRBJ1-6	TRBV19	NA	NA	CASSIVNYNSPLHF	TGTGCCAGTAGTATCGTTAACTATAATTCACCCCTCCACTTT
TRBJ2-7	TRBV10-1	NA	NA	CASSDMYTSHEQYF	TGCGCCAGCAGTGATATGTACACCTCTCACGAGCAGTACTTC
TRBJ2-3	TRBV4-1	NA	few	CASSPPLVTDTQYF	TGCGCCAGCAGCCCCCCCCTTGTGACAGATACGCAGTATTTT
TRBJ2-2	TRBV5-4	TRBD2	NA	CASSSGLAGGPTGELFF	TGTGCCAGCAGCTCGGGACTAGCGGGAGGGCCGACCGGGGAGCTGTTTTTT
TRBJ2-7	TRBV11-1	TRBD1	NA	CASSLTGQGFNEQYF	TGTGCCAGCAGCCTTACAGGACAGGGTTTCAACGAGCAGTACTTC
TRBJ1-2	TRBV2	TRBD1	NA	CASSEDRGYGGYTF	TGTGCCAGCAGTGAGGACAGGGGATACGGAGGCTACACCTTC
TRBJ1-1	TRBV6-5	NA	NA	CASSYSAGNTEAFF	TGTGCCAGCAGTTACTCGGCAGGAAACACTGAAGCTTTCTTT
TRBJ1-1	TRBV30	NA	NA	CAWSPTGFNTEAFF	TGTGCCTGGAGCCCGACAGGTTTTAACACTGAAGCTTTCTTT
TRBJ1-5	TRBV28	TRBD1	NA	CASSTGGSLRAQHF	TGTGCCAGCAGTACAGGGGGCTCCCTAAGGGCCCAGCATTTT
TRBJ1-6	TRBV6-6	NA	NA	CASSYSQGSDSPLHF	TGTGCCAGCAGTTACTCCCAGGGGTCGGATTCACCCCTCCACTTT
TRBJ1-1	TRBV4-1	NA	NA	CASSQERETGYAFF	TGCGCCAGCAGCCAAGAGAGGGAAACAGGGTACGCTTTCTTT
TRBJ1-1	TRBV14	NA	NA	CASSQWPHRNTEAFF	TGTGCCAGCAGCCAATGGCCCCACAGGAACACTGAAGCTTTCTTT
TRBJ1-2	TRBV5-6	NA	NA	CASSRNYGYTF	TGTGCCAGCAGCCGGAACTATGGCTACACCTTC
TRBJ1-5	TRBV5-6	NA	few	CASSLRGFDQPQHF	TGTGCCAGCAGCTTAAGGGGGTTCGATCAGCCCCAGCATTTT
TRBJ1-1	TRBV5-1	NA	NA	CASSLRGRGTEAFF	TGCGCCAGCAGCTTGCGGGGCAGGGGCACTGAAGCTTTCTTT